The 4 T cell receptor beta chains reported below all come from one sample, sequenced in a study of blood T cell repertoires in COVID-19. The method was immunoSEQ multiplex PCR; TCRdb's version includes in-frame clones alone and lacks a portion of them. The table lists around 140,000 clones, about 83% of them singletons. Source material: PBMCs or T cells enriched from blood (not recorded which). The receptors stem from a woman aged 45-65 years with acute COVID-19.

The chain has TRBV6-8 and TRBJ2-7, with a weak D call TRBD2 (5 bases). The CDR3 covers 13 residues. Per the germline V gene, CDR1 is MNHGY and CDR2 is SAAAGT. Trimming stripped 9 bases from V and 7 bases from J, with 19 bases between. DNA of the CDR3: TGTGCCAGACCCCGGTCGGCGGGCGAAGAGCAGTACTTC. It specifies CARPRSAGEEQYF.

The CDR3 region is CASSRSGGSSYNEQFF. The CDR3 nucleotides are TGTGCCAGCAGCCGAAGCGGAGGGAGCTCCTACAATGAGCAGTTCTTC. The chain combines TRBV3-1 (or the pseudogene TRBV3-2) with TRBJ2-1, with D perhaps TRBD2 (6 bases). Trimming removed 4 bases from V and 0 bases from J, with 13 bases in between. Germline CDR1 LGHDT, CDR2 YNNKEL (reference sequence). The CDR3 has 16 residues.

V gene TRBV25-1 combines with J gene TRBJ2-2; perhaps TRBD1 as D (8 bases). The CDR3 extends over 14 amino acids. Between the trimmed V and J ends, which lost 8 bases and 6 bases, there was a span of 16 bases. Germline V gene sequence: CDR1 MGHDK, CDR2 SYGVNS. CDR3 sequence (DNA): TGTGCCAGCGGCGGACAGGGAGGGGCCGGGGAGCTGTTTTTT. Encoded protein: CASGGQGGAGELFF.

The chain combines TRBV27 with TRBJ2-7; no firm D call. The germline V and J ends were trimmed by 1 base and 0 bases, with 10 bases remaining between them. This CDR3 has 15 amino acids. Per germline, CDR1 MNHEY and CDR2 SMNVEV (reference sequence). This CDR3 is CASSLFAELSYEQYF. CDR3 DNA: TGTGCCAGCAGTTTATTTGCGGAGCTCTCCTACGAGCAGTACTTC.